This T cell receptor (beta chain) was documented in a study of shared clonotypes between healthy human individuals. Study-level findings and limits: Collection of samples was limited to blood; tissue repertoires likely differ.

On this clone itself: The antigen remains unidentified.

For sorted subsets, roughly 210 ng DNA per replicate equaled some 27,000 T cell genomes. Clones were sequenced by immunoSEQ multiplex PCR, and TCRdb holds only the in-frame ones, with some missing. The table has around 1.1 million clones, 70% to 85% seen once. Looked up from germline, CDR1 is SGHRS and CDR2 is YFSETQ. The CDR3 length is 15 residues. V lost 5 bases and J lost 5, with 17 bases in between. Material for sequencing was memory CD4+ T cells from PBMCs. Regarding subset: CD45RA-negative fraction. This chain uses TRBV5-1 with TRBJ2-1; TRBD1 or TRBD2 may be the D gene (5 bases each). The TCR originated in a man younger than 35 in good health. Some clones in this sample may be carry-over from other donors' samples. Here the CDR3 reads CASSRTFWGDNEQFF. CDR3 in DNA: TGCGCCAGCAGTCGGACTTTCTGGGGCGACAATGAGCAGTTCTTC.